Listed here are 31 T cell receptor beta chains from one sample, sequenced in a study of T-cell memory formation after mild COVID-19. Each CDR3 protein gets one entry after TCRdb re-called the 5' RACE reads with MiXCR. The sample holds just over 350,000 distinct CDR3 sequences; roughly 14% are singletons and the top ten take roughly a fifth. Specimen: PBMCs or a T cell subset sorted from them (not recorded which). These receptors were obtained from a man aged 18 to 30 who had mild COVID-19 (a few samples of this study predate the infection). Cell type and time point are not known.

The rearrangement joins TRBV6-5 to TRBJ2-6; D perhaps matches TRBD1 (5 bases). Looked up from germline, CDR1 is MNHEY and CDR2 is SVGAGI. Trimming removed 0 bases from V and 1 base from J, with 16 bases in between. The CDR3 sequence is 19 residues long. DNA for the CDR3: TGTGCCAGCAGTTACTCCGGATGGGGCGCAAGGTCTGGGGCCAACGTCCTGACTTTC. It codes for CASSYSGWGARSGANVLTF.

CDR3 sequence (DNA): TGTGCCAGCAGTTTAGGCGTCGGACCTCAAGAGACCCAGTACTTC. Encoded protein: CASSLGVGPQETQYF. V is TRBV12-3 or TRBV12-4 and J is TRBJ2-5; D gene unclear. This CDR3 spans 15 amino acids. The V end was cut by 1 base, the J end by 2 bases, with 11 bases between.

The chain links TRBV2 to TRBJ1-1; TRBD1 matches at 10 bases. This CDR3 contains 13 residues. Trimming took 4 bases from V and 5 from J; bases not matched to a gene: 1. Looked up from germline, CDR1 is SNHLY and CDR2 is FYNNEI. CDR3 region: CASSADRGTEAFF. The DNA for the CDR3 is TGTGCCAGCAGTGCGGACAGGGGGACTGAAGCTTTCTTT.

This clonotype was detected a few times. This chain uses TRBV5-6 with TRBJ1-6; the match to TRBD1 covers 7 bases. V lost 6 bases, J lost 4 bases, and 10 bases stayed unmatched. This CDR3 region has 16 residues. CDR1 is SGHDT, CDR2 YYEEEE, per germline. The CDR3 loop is CASNREAGGYNSPLHF. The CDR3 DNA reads TGTGCCAGCAACCGAGAGGCAGGGGGATATAATTCACCCCTCCACTTT.

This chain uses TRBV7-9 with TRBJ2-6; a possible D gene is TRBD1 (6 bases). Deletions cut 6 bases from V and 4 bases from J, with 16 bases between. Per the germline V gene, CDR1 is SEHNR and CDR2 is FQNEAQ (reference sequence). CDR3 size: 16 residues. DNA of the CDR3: TGTGCCAGCAGTCCCATTACAGGGTCAGGGGCCAACGTCCTGACTTTC. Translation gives CASSPITGSGANVLTF.

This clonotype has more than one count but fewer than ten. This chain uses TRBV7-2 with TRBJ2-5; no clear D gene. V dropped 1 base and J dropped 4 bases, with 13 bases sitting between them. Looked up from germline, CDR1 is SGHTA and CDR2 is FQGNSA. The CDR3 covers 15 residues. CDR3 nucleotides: TGTGCCAGCAGCTTAGAACATCGGTCGGGAGAGACCCAGTACTTC. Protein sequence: CASSLEHRSGETQYF.

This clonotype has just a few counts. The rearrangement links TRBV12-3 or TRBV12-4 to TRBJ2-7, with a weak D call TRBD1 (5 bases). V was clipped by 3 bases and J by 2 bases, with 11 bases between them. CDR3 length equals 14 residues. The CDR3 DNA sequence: TGTGCCAGCAGTTTTCAGGACAACCCCTACGAGCAGTACTTC. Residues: CASSFQDNPYEQYF.

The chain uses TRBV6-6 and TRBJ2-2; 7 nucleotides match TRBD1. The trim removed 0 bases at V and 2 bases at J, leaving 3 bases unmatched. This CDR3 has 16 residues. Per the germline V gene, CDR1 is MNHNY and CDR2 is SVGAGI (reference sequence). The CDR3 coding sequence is TGTGCCAGCAGTTACTCGAGGGACAGAAACACCGGGGAGCTGTTTTTT. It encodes CASSYSRDRNTGELFF.

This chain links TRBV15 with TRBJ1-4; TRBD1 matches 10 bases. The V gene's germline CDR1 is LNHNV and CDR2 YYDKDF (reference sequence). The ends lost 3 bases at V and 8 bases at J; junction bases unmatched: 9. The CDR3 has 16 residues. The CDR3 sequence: CATSSGARTGGEKLFF. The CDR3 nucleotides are TGTGCCACCAGCAGTGGTGCCCGGACAGGGGGAGAAAAACTGTTTTTT.

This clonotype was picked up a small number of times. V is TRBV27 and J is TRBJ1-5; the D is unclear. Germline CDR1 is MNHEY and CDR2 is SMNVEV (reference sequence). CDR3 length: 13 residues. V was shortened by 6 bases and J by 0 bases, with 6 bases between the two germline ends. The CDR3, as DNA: TGTGCCAGCAGACCATTTAGCAATCAGCCCCAGCATTTT. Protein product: CASRPFSNQPQHF.

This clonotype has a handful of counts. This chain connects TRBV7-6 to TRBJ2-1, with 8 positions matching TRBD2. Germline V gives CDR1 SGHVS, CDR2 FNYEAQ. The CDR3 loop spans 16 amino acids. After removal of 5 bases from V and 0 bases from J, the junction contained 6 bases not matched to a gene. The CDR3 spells CASSPYSGDSYNEQFF. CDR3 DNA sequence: TGTGCCAGCAGCCCCTATAGCGGGGACTCCTACAATGAGCAGTTCTTC.

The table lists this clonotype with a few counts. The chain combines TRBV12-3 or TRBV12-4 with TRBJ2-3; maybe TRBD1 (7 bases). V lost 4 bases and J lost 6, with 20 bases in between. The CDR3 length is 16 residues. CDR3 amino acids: CASSSTLEGAWDTQYF. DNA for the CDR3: TGTGCCAGCAGTTCAACTCTGGAGGGGGCCTGGGATACGCAGTATTTT.

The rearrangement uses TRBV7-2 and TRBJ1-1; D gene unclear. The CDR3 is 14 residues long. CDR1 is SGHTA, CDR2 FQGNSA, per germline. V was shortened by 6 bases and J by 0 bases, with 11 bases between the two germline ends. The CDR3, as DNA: TGTGCCAGCAGTTTCTCGATTGTGAACACTGAAGCTTTCTTT. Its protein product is CASSFSIVNTEAFF. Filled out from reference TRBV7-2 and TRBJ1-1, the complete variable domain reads GAGVSQSPSNKVTEKGKDVELRCDPISGHTALYWYRQSLGQGLEFLIYFQGNSAPDKSGLPSDRFSAERTGGSVSTLTIQRTQQEDSAVYLCASSFSIVNTEAFFGQGTRLTVV.

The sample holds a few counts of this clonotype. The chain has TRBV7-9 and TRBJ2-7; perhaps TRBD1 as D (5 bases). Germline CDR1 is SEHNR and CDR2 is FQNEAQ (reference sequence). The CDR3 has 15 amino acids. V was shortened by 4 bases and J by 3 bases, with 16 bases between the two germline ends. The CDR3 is CASSWGRASVYEQYF. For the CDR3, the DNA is TGTGCCAGCAGCTGGGGCAGGGCGTCAGTCTACGAGCAGTACTTC.

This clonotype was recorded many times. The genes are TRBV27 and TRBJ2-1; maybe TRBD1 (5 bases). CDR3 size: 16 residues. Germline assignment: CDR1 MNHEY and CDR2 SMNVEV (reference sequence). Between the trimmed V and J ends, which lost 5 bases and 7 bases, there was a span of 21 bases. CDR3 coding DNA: TGTGCCAGCAGTCCCCCTTATGGGGCATTTGGGAATGAGCAGTTCTTC. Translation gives CASSPPYGAFGNEQFF.

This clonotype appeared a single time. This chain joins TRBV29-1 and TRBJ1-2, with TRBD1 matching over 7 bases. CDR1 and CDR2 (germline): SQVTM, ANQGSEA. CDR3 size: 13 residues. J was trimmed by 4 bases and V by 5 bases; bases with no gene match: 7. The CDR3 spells CSVRRQGAYGYTF. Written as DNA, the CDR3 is TGCAGCGTTCGTAGACAGGGCGCCTATGGCTACACCTTC.

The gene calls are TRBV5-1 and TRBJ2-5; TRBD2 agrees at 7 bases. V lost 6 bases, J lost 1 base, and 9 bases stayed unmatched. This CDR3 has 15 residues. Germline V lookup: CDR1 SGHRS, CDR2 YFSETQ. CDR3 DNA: TGCGCCAGCAACGGGGGGACCACTACCCAAGAGACCCAGTACTTC. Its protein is CASNGGTTTQETQYF. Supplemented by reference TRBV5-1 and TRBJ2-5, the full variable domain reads KAGVTQTPRYLIKTRGQQVTLSCSPISGHRSVSWYQQTPGQGLQFLFEYFSETQRNKGNFPGRFSGRQFSNSRSEMNVSTLELGDSALYLCASNGGTTTQETQYFGPGTRLLVL.

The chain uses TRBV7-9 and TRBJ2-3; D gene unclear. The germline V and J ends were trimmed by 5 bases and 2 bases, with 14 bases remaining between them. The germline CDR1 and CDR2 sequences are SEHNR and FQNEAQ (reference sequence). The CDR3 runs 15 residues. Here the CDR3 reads CASSPGLLITDTQYF. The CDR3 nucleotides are TGTGCCAGCAGCCCCGGCCTCCTGATCACAGATACGCAGTATTTT.

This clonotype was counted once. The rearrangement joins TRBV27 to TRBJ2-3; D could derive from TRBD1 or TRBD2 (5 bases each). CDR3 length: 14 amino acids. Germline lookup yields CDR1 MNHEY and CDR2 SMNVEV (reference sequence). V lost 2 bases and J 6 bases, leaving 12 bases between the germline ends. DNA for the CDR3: TGTGCCAGCAGTTTAATTGAGGGGAGCGATACGCAGTATTTT. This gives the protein CASSLIEGSDTQYF.

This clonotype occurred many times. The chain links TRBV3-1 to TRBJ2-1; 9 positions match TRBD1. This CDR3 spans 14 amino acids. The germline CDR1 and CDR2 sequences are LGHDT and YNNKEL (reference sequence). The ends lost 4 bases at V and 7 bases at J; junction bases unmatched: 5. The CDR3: CASSLTGTGNEQFF. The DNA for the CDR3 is TGTGCCAGCAGCCTCACCGGGACAGGGAATGAGCAGTTCTTC.

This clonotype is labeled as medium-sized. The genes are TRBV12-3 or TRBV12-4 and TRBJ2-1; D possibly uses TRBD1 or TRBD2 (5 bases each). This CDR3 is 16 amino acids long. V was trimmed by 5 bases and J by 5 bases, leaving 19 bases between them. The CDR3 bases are TGTGCCAGCAGTCCCCCCAGGGCTAGCCCTAACAATGAGCAGTTCTTC. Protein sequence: CASSPPRASPNNEQFF.

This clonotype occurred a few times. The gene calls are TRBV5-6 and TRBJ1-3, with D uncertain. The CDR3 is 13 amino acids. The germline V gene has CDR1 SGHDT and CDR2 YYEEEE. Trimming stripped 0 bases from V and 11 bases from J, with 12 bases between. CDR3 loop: CASSLGTRTSIYF. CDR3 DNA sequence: TGTGCCAGCAGCTTGGGGACGAGAACGTCCATATATTTT.

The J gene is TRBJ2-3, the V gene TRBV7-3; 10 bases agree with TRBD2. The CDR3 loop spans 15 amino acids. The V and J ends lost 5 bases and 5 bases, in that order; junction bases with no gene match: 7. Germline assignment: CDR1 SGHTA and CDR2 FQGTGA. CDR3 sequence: CASSLLSGGRDTQYF. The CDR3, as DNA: TGTGCCAGCAGCCTCCTTAGCGGGGGGCGAGATACGCAGTATTTT.

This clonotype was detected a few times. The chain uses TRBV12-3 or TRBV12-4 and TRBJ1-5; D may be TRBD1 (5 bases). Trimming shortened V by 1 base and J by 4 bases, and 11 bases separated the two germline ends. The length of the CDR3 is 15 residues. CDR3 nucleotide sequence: TGTGCCAGCAGTTTAGATGGGGCAGGAAATCAGCCCCAGCATTTT. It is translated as CASSLDGAGNQPQHF.

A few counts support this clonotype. CDR3 DNA: TGTGCCATCAGTGAGTCGCTAGGTGACTTCACAGATACGCAGTATTTT. Translating gives CAISESLGDFTDTQYF. The rearrangement uses TRBV10-3 and TRBJ2-3; D not resolved. Germline CDR1 and CDR2: ENHRY and SYGVKD. The CDR3 length is 16 residues. V gave up 0 bases and J gave up 2 bases, with 12 bases separating them.

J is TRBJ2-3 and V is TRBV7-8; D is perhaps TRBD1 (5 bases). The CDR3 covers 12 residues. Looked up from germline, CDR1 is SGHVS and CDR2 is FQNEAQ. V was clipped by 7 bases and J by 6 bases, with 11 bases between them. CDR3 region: CASTEKGDTQYF. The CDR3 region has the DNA TGTGCCAGCACCGAAAAGGGGGATACGCAGTATTTT.

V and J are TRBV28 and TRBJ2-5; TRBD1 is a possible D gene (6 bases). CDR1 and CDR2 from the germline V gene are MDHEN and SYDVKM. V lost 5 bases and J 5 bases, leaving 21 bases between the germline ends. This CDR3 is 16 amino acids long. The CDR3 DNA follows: TGTGCCAGCAGTGGGGGTCCGGGACATTCCTTGGAGACCCAGTACTTC. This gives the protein CASSGGPGHSLETQYF.

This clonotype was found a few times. CDR3 nucleotides: TGCGCCAGCTGCGGGGGGGGGATCGGAGAGACCCAGTACTTC. Its protein is CASCGGGIGETQYF. The rearrangement uses TRBV5-1 and TRBJ2-5; 9 nucleotides agree with TRBD2. Germline V lookup: CDR1 SGHRS, CDR2 YFSETQ. The CDR3 is made up of 14 amino acids. With 7 bases clipped from V and 4 bases from J, the junction kept 8 bases outside the gene matches.

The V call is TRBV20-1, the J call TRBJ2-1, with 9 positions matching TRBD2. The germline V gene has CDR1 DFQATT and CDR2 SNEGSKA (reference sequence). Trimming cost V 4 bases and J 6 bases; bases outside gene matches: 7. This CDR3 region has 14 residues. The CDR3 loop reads CSATKPGLANEQFF. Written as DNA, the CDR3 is TGCAGTGCTACGAAGCCGGGACTAGCCAATGAGCAGTTCTTC.

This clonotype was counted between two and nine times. The CDR3 protein is CASSATLGGNTGELFF. In nucleotides, the CDR3 is TGCGCCAGCAGCGCCACACTAGGGGGGAACACCGGGGAGCTGTTTTTT. This chain links TRBV5-1 with TRBJ2-2; the D gene is possibly TRBD1 (6 bases). V was shortened by 4 bases and J by 1 base, with 14 bases between the two germline ends. The CDR3 extends over 16 amino acids. CDR1 is SGHRS and CDR2 is YFSETQ in the germline V gene.

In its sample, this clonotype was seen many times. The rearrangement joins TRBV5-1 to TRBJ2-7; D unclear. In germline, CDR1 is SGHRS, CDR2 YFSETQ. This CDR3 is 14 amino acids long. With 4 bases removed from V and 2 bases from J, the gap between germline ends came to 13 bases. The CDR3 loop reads CASSTGPGPYEQYF. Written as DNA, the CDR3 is TGCGCCAGCAGCACCGGACCGGGCCCCTACGAGCAGTACTTC.